This T cell receptor (beta chain) derives from a study of human T cells and chemical hapten exposure. Study findings and constraints: Relative to control repertoires, expanded TCRs gave rise to significantly more large CDR3 similarity clusters. Sensitizing to DPC left TCRs with a frequency above 1 in 1000 unaltered.

This clonotype came up a few times. The antigen remains unidentified. A single record per CDR3 protein comes from TCRdb applying MiXCR to the RACE reads. The profile shows around 120,000 distinct CDR3 sequences, roughly 13% of them singletons. Trimming took off 1 base at V and 8 bases at J, with 17 bases between the two ends. The CDR3 extends over 16 amino acids. Looked up from germline, CDR1 is LGHNA and CDR2 is YSLEER. As to time point: pre-sensitization, week 0. Treatment defined: therapeutic diphenylcyclopropenone sensitization with weekly scalp DPC. The chain couples TRBV4-3 to TRBJ1-4; perhaps TRBD1 as D (5 bases). The input for sequencing was whole blood, taken in connection with sensitization to the hapten diphenylcyclopropenone (DPC). This receptor was identified in a woman between 18 and 29 years old with alopecia areata. Some clones in this sample may be carry-over from other donors' samples. The chain's CDR3 is CASSQVAGPTREKLFF. Here the CDR3 DNA reads TGCGCCAGCAGCCAAGTGGCGGGACCCACTCGGGAAAAACTGTTTTTT.